Presented here are 21 T cell receptor beta chains from one specimen sequenced in a study of human thymus T cells. Produced via immunoSEQ multiplex PCR; TCRdb's table is partial and in-frame only. Seen here are fewer than 90,000 clones, about 96% observed once, and the top ten hold 0.025% to 0.04%. Thymus tissue for the work was resected from patients undergoing corrective heart surgery. The sequenced material came from thymus tissue. Receptors originate from a boy younger than two with a congenital heart defect but otherwise immunologically healthy.

A few counts support this clone. The V call is TRBV9, the J call TRBJ1-5; D gene unclear. This CDR3 spans 14 amino acids. Trimming shortened V by 0 bases and J by 4 bases, and 8 bases separated the two germline ends. CDR1 SGDLS and CDR2 YYNGEE come from the germline V gene. The CDR3 sequence: CASSVGPRNQPQHF. The CDR3 DNA reads TGTGCCAGCAGCGTAGGTCCCAGGAATCAGCCCCAGCATTTT. The full variable domain, with the rest looked up from reference TRBV9 and TRBJ1-5, is DSGVTQTPKHLITATGQRVTLRCSPRSGDLSVYWYQQSLDQGLQFLIQYYNGEERAKGNILERFSAQQFPDLHSELNLSSLELGDSALYFCASSVGPRNQPQHFGDGTRLSIL.

This CDR3 reads CASSGTGRGCSGANVLTF. CDR3 nucleotide sequence: TGTGCCAGCAGTGGGACAGGTCGGGGGTGCTCTGGGGCCAACGTCCTGACTTTC. The genes are TRBV7-2 and TRBJ2-6; 8 bases fit TRBD1. The CDR3 is 18 residues long. Germline V lookup: CDR1 SGHTA, CDR2 FQGNSA. V was clipped by 6 bases and J by 0 bases; unmatched bases: 10. The full variable domain, with the rest looked up from reference TRBV7-2 and TRBJ2-6, is GAGVSQSPSNKVTEKGKDVELRCDPISGHTALYWYRQSLGQGLEFLIYFQGNSAPDKSGLPSDRFSAERTGGSVSTLTIQRTQQEDSAVYLCASSGTGRGCSGANVLTFGAGSRLTVL.

The chain links TRBV14 to TRBJ1-2; D is unresolved. CDR3 length: 16 residues. Germline lookup yields CDR1 SGHDN and CDR2 FVKESK. The V end lost 0 bases, the J end lost 0 bases, and 11 bases lay between the germline ends. CDR3 sequence reads: CASSQDPETANYGYTF. CDR3 coding DNA: TGTGCCAGCAGCCAAGACCCCGAGACGGCTAACTATGGCTACACCTTC.

The chain joins TRBV28 to TRBJ1-2; 12 nucleotides agree with TRBD1. Germline CDR1 MDHEN, CDR2 SYDVKM. V was pared by 6 bases and J by 3 bases, with 11 bases of the junction left unmatched. There are 17 residues in the CDR3. The CDR3 nucleotides are TGTGCCAGCAGCTTTGGGACAGGGGGCGCCCCTTACTATGGCTACACCTTC. This translates into CASSFGTGGAPYYGYTF.

This clone has a single count. The chain couples TRBV6-1 to TRBJ2-3; the match to TRBD1 covers 8 bases. This CDR3 spans 16 amino acids. CDR1 and CDR2 from the germline V gene are MNHNS and SASEGT. J lost 2 bases, V lost 6 bases, and 10 bases had no gene match. The CDR3 DNA sequence: TGTGCCAGCAGGGAACAACTGGGACAGGACACAGATACGCAGTATTTT. Its translation: CASREQLGQDTDTQYF.

This rearrangement joins TRBV6-6 to TRBJ2-3; no clear D. This CDR3 contains 14 residues. The V end lost 2 bases, the J end lost 2 bases, and 8 bases lay between the germline ends. Germline V lookup: CDR1 MNHNY, CDR2 SVGAGI (reference sequence). CDR3 region: CASSYPTYTDTQYF. The CDR3 bases are TGTGCCAGCAGTTACCCTACATACACAGATACGCAGTATTTT.

This rearrangement joins TRBV4-3 to TRBJ2-1, with D uncertain. The V gene lost 4 bases and the J gene lost 9 bases, with 10 bases spanning the gap. CDR1 and CDR2 (germline): LGHNA, YSLEER. This CDR3 is built from 12 residues. For the CDR3, the DNA is TGCGCCAGCAGCCGATACGGTGGTGAGCAGTTCTTC. It is translated as CASSRYGGEQFF.

The chain combines TRBV21-1 with TRBJ2-3; TRBD2 is the table's D call and was not checked against the DNA. TRBV21-1 is assigned pseudogene status. The CDR3 is made up of 16 amino acids. The CDR3 sequence is CASSPHGSRRTDTQYF. Here the CDR3 DNA reads TGTGCCAGCAGCCCCCACGGGAGCAGACGCACAGATACGCAGTATTTT.

The genes are TRBV15 and TRBJ2-1, with no clear D. V was pared by 0 bases and J by 8 bases, with 8 bases between. The CDR3 extends over 13 amino acids. Germline V gene sequence: CDR1 LNHNV, CDR2 YYDKDF (reference sequence). This CDR3 is CATSRDAPYEQFF. The CDR3 DNA follows: TGTGCCACCAGCAGAGACGCACCCTATGAGCAGTTCTTC. Full variable domain (missing parts from reference TRBV15 and TRBJ2-1): DAMVIQNPRYQVTQFGKPVTLSCSQTLNHNVMYWYQQKSSQAPKLLFHYYDKDFNNEADTPDNFQSRRPNTSFCFLDIRSPGLGDTAMYLCATSRDAPYEQFFGPGTRLTVL.

The V and J genes are TRBV6-1 and TRBJ2-5; TRBD1 matches at 10 bases. The germline V gene encodes CDR1 MNHNS and CDR2 SASEGT. With V trimmed by 6 bases and J by 5 bases, 3 bases remained unmatched. This CDR3 region has 13 residues. This CDR3 is CASRGQGGETQYF. The CDR3 region has the DNA TGTGCCAGCAGAGGACAGGGGGGCGAGACCCAGTACTTC.

The chain is built from TRBV2 and TRBJ1-1, with D uncertain. Germline CDR1 is SNHLY and CDR2 is FYNNEI. Trimming cost V 8 bases and J 2 bases, with 12 bases left between them. The CDR3 extends over 13 amino acids. In DNA form, the CDR3 reads TGTGCCAGCGATGTTCAGGAAAACACTGAAGCTTTCTTT. This encodes CASDVQENTEAFF.

The chain joins TRBV23-1 to TRBJ2-1; 11 nucleotides agree with TRBD2. TRBV23-1 is sorted into the ORF group, with uncertain function. Germline trimming cut 0 bases from V and 4 bases from J; bases unmatched to any gene: 2. This CDR3 spans 16 amino acids. This CDR3 is CASSQSGTSGYNEQFF. Here the CDR3 DNA reads TGCGCCAGCAGTCAATCCGGGACTAGCGGATACAATGAGCAGTTCTTC.

This clone was counted a single time. The chain links TRBV11-3 to TRBJ2-7; 12 nucleotides agree with TRBD1. Germline trimming cut 4 bases from V and 7 bases from J; bases unmatched to any gene: 11. The CDR3 runs to 16 residues. From germline, CDR1 is SGHNT and CDR2 YENEEA. The CDR3 DNA follows: TGTGCCAGCAGCTACCATCCGGGACAGGGGGCAAGGGAGCAGTACTTC. Translated, it gives CASSYHPGQGAREQYF.

Concerning this clone: One end of the junction varies from germline; a read error may be responsible. The CDR3 here is CASSPGPGPPTNQTQHF. DNA of the CDR3: TGTGCCAGCAGCCCGGGTCCCGGGCCTCCAACCAATCAGACCCAGCATTTT. The V call is TRBV5-4, the J call TRBJ1-5; D remains unclear. This CDR3 comprises 17 residues. Germline CDR1 SGHNT, CDR2 YYREEE (reference sequence). The full variable domain, its missing parts supplied by reference TRBV5-4 and TRBJ1-5, is ETGVTQSPTHLIKTRGQQVTLRCSSQSGHNTVSWYQQALGQGPQFIFQYYREEENGRGNFPPRFSGLQFPNYSSELNVNALELDDSALYLCASSPGPGPPTNQTQHFGDGTRLSIL.

As to this clone: The junction departs from germline at one end; a sequencing error may be responsible. The gene calls are TRBV29-1 and TRBJ2-7, with D perhaps being TRBD1 or TRBD2 (5 bases each). Germline V CDR1 and CDR2: SQVTM, ANQGSEA. The CDR3 runs to 14 residues. CDR3 DNA sequence: TGCAGCGTTGAAGACAGGGAGATGCCCTACGAGCAGCACTTC. This translates into CSVEDREMPYEQHF.

This chain joins TRBV14 and TRBJ1-2, with unresolved D. This CDR3 comprises 15 residues. Germline values: CDR1 SGHDN, CDR2 FVKESK. V lost 3 bases, J lost 6 bases, and 17 bases lay in between. CDR3 residues: CASSHHKGSVNGYTF. DNA of the CDR3: TGTGCCAGCAGCCATCACAAAGGGTCGGTAAATGGCTACACCTTC.

This chain connects TRBV5-6 to TRBJ2-7, with 8 bases lining up with TRBD2. This CDR3 region has 16 residues. CDR1 and CDR2 from the germline V gene are SGHDT and YYEEEE. V was pared by 5 bases and J by 6 bases, with 16 bases of the junction left unmatched. The CDR3 DNA reads TGTGCCAGCAGGAGGGGCTTAGCGGGGAAAGGGGGCGAGCAGTACTTC. Residues: CASRRGLAGKGGEQYF.

The chain combines TRBV5-6 with TRBJ1-2; D gene unclear. V lost 3 bases and J lost 5, with 11 bases in between. Germline CDR1 reads SGHDT; CDR2 reads YYEEEE. There are 13 residues in the CDR3. DNA of the CDR3: TGTGCCAGCAGCTCCAGTAACCTTTATGGCTACACCTTC. The encoded protein is CASSSSNLYGYTF.

V is TRBV19 and J is TRBJ2-1; 14 nucleotides align to TRBD2. The germline gives CDR1 LNHDA, CDR2 SQIVND (reference sequence). The CDR3 has 18 residues. Trimming removed 4 bases from V and 8 bases from J; junction bases left unmatched: 13. The CDR3 coding sequence is TGTGCCAGTAGTAGGCCGGGACTAGCGGGAGCTAGGGGGTATGAGCAGTTCTTC. Its protein product is CASSRPGLAGARGYEQFF.

V gene TRBV28 combines with J gene TRBJ1-1; D might be TRBD1 (5 bases). This CDR3 contains 16 residues. The V gene lost 6 bases and the J gene lost 2 bases, with 19 bases spanning the gap. Germline lookup yields CDR1 MDHEN and CDR2 SYDVKM. The CDR3: CASRLYQGASNTEAFF. The DNA of the CDR3 is TGTGCCAGCAGGCTATACCAGGGAGCTTCCAACACTGAAGCTTTCTTT.

This clone was counted a single time. This sequence joins TRBV5-6 and TRBJ1-3; TRBD1 matches at 7 bases. V dropped 4 bases and J dropped 4; count of bases not matched to a gene: 14. CDR3 length: 17 amino acids. CDR1 and CDR2 from the germline V gene are SGHDT and YYEEEE. CDR3: CASSHHLLQGNGNTIYF. For the CDR3, the DNA is TGTGCCAGCAGCCATCACCTACTACAGGGGAACGGAAACACCATATATTTT.